This T cell receptor beta chain was recovered during a study of circulating and synovial CD4+ cells in juvenile arthritis. Study conclusions and caveats: Traditional Vbeta family usage analysis missed the pathogenic-like versus bulk difference.

Repertoires were generated with immunoSEQ multiplex PCR, while TCRdb's copy carries only in-frame clones and drops some. The table has roughly 3,000 clones, approximately 86% seen once. CDR1 and CDR2 from the germline V gene are SGHDT and YYEEEE. The CDR3 has 13 residues. The V end was cut by 0 bases, the J end by 6 bases, with 9 bases between. For this clone: Its antigen is undetermined.

The source of this sequence is a human donor with juvenile idiopathic arthritis. The specimen was CD4+ T cells from synovial fluid. The rearrangement links TRBV5-6 to TRBJ1-2, with D possibly being TRBD1 (5 bases). CDR3 DNA: TGTGCCAGCAGCTTGGCGACGGGGGATGGCTACACCTTC. Translating it yields CASSLATGDGYTF.